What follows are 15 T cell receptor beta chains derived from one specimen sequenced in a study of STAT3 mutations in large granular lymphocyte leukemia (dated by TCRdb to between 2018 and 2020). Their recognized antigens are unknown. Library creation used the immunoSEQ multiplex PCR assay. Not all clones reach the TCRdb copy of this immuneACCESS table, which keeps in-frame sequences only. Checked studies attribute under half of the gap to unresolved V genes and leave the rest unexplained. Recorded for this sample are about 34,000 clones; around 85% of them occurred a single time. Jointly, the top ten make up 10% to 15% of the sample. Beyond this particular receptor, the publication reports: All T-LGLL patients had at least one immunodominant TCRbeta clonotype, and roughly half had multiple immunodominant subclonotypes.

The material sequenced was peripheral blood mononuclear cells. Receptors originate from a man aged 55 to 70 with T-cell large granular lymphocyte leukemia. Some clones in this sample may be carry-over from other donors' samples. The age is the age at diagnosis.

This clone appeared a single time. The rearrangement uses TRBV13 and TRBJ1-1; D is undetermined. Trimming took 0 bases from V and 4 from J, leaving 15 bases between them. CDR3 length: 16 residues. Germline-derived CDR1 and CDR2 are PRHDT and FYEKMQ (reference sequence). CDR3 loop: CASSLGHRRLGTEAFF. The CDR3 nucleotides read TGTGCCAGCAGCTTAGGCCACCGCAGATTAGGCACTGAAGCTTTCTTT.

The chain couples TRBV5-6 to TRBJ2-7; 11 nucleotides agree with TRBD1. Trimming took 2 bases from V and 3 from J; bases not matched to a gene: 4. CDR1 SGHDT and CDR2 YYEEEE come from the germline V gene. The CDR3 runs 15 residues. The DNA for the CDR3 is TGTGCCAGCAGCTTTTCGGGGACAGGGGGCTACGAGCAGTACTTC. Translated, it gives CASSFSGTGGYEQYF.

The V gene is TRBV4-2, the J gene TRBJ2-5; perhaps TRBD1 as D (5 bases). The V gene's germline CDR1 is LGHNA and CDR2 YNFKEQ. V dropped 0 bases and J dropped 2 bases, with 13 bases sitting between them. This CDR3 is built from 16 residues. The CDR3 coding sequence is TGTGCCAGCAGCCAAGATCTTAAGGGGCCACAAGAGACCCAGTACTTC. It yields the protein CASSQDLKGPQETQYF.

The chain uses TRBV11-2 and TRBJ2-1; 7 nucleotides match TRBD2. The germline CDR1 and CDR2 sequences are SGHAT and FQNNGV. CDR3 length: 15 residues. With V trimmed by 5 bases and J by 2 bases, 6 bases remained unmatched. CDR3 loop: CASSRLAEAYNEQFF. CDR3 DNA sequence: TGTGCCAGCAGCCGCCTAGCGGAGGCCTACAATGAGCAGTTCTTC.

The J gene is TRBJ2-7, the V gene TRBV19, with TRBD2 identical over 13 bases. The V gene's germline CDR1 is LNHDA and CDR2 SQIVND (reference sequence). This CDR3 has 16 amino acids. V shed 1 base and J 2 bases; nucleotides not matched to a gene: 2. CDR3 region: CASSIALAGGPYEQYF. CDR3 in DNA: TGTGCCAGTAGTATAGCACTAGCGGGAGGGCCCTACGAGCAGTACTTC.

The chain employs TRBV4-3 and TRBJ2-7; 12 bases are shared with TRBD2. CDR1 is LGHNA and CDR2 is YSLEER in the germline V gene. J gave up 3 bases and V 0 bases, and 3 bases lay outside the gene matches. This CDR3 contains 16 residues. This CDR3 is CASSQDQGLAGYEQYF. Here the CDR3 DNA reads TGCGCCAGCAGCCAAGATCAGGGACTAGCGGGCTACGAGCAGTACTTC.

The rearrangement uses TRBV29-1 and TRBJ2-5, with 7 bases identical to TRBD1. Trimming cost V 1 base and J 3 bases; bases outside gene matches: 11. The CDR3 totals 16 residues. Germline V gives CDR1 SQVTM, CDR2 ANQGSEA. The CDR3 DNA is TGCAGCGTTGAAGCCCCCAACTTAGGGACAGAAGAGACCCAGTACTTC. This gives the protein CSVEAPNLGTEETQYF. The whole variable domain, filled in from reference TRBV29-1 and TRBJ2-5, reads SAVISQKPSRDICQRGTSLTIQCQVDSQVTMMFWYRQQPGQSLTLIATANQGSEATYESGFVIDKFPISRPNLTFSTLTVSNMSPEDSSIYLCSVEAPNLGTEETQYFGPGTRLLVL.

The CDR3: CASSPGQPNYGYTF. In nucleotides, the CDR3 is TGTGCCAGCAGCCCAGGACAGCCTAACTATGGCTACACCTTC. V is TRBV7-6 and J is TRBJ1-2; D may be TRBD1 (6 bases). Germline V gene sequence: CDR1 SGHVS, CDR2 FNYEAQ. This CDR3 has 14 residues. Trimming pared 5 bases from V and 0 bases from J, leaving 10 bases between.

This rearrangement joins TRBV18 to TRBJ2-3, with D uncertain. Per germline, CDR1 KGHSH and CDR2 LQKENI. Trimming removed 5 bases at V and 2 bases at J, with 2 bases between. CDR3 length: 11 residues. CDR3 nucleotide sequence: TGTGCCAGCTCAAACACAGATACGCAGTATTTT. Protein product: CASSNTDTQYF.

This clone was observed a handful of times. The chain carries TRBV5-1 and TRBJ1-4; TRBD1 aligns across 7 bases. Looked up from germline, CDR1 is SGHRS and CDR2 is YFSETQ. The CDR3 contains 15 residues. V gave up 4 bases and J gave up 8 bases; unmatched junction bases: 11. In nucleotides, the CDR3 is TGCGCCAGCAGCGGAGAGACAGGGTTGATAGAAAAACTGTTTTTT. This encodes CASSGETGLIEKLFF.

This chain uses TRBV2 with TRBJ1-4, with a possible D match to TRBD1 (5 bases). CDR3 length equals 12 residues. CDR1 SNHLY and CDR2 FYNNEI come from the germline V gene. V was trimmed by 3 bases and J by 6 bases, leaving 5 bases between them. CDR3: CASSDRDEKLFF. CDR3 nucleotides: TGTGCCAGCAGTGACAGGGATGAAAAACTGTTTTTT.

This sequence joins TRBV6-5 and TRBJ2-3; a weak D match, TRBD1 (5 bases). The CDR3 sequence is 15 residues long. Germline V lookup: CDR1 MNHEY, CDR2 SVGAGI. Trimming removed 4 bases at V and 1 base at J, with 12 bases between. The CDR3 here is CASSSYGAGTDTQYF. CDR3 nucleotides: TGTGCCAGCAGTTCCTATGGGGCGGGCACAGATACGCAGTATTTT.

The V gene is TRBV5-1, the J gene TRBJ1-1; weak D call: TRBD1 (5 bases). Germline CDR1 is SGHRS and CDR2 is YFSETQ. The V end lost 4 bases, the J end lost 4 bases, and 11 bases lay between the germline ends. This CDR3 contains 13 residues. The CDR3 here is CASSDPGFTEAFF. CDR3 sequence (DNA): TGCGCCAGCAGCGACCCAGGGTTCACTGAAGCTTTCTTT.

This CDR3 is CASLSSGRDNEQFF. The DNA for the CDR3 is TGTGCCAGCCTCTCGTCCGGGAGGGATAATGAGCAGTTCTTC. The chain links TRBV28 to TRBJ2-1; the match to TRBD2 covers 8 bases. The V segment lost 8 bases and the J segment 7 bases; nucleotides outside the gene matches: 10. The CDR3 covers 14 residues. The V gene's germline CDR1 is MDHEN and CDR2 SYDVKM.

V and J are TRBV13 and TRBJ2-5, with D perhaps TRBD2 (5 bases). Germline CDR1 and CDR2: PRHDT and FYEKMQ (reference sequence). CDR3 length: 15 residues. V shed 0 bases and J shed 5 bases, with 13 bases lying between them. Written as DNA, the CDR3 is TGTGCCAGCAGCTTAGGCGCAGGACGAGGGGAGACCCAGTACTTC. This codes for CASSLGAGRGETQYF.